This T cell receptor beta chain is drawn from a study of blood T cell repertoires in COVID-19. At the level of the study: Researchers got acute and convalescent COVID-19 samples from the United States, Italy and Spain. Sources were T cells, B-cell-depleted T cells, or PBMCs; the material itself was cDNA or gDNA.

Germline V gene lookup returns CDR1 MNHEY and CDR2 SVGAGI. V was pared by 7 bases and J by 4 bases, with 11 bases between. The CDR3 contains 13 residues. Authors' data handling: Reference gene primer amplification yielded estimated nucleated cell counts. The data were produced by immunoSEQ multiplex PCR, yet TCRdb's version contains in-frame clones alone and is incomplete. V and J calls plus clone size are reproduced from that table; the DNA served to infer D and trimming. The profile covers a few hundred thousand clones, with less than 90% appearing a single time and roughly 2% taken by the ten largest.

Sequences were obtained from peripheral blood. This sequence originates from a woman aged 45-60 years with acute or convalescent COVID-19. V is TRBV6-5 and J is TRBJ1-5; no firm D call. DNA of the CDR3: TGTGCCAGCACTGTGCGAGGAAATCAGCCCCAGCATTTT. Translating it yields CASTVRGNQPQHF.